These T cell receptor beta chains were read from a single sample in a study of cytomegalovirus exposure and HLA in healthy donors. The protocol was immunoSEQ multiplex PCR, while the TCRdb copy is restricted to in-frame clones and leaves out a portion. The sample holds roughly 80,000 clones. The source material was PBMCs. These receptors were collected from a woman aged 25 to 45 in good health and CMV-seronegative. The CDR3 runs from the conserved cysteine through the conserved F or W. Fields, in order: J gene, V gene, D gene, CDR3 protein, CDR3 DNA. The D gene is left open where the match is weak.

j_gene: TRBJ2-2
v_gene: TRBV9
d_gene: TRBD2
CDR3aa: CASSVVAGVTGELFF
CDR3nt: TGTGCCAGCAGCGTAGTCGCGGGAGTCACCGGGGAGCTGTTTTTT

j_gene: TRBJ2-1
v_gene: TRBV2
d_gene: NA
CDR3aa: CASNYLASEQFF
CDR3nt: TGTGCCAGCAACTATCTAGCTAGTGAGCAGTTCTTC

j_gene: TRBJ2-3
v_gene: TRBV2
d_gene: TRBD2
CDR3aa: CASSSGTSSTDTQYF
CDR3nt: TGTGCCAGCAGTTCCGGGACTAGCAGCACAGATACGCAGTATTTT

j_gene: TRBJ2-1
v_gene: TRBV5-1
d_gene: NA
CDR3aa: CASSSQNEQFF
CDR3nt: TGCGCCAGCAGCTCCCAAAATGAGCAGTTCTTC

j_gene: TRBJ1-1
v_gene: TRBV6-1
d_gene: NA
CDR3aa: CASRAHSTEAFF
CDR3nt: TGTGCCAGCAGGGCACATTCCACTGAAGCTTTCTTT

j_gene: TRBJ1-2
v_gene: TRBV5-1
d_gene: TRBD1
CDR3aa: CASSSRPGQGVLGYTF
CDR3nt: TGCGCCAGCAGCTCACGACCGGGACAGGGGGTTTTGGGCTACACCTTC

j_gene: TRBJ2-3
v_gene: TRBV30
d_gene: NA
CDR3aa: CAWSQSTDTQYF
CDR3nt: TGTGCCTGGAGCCAAAGCACAGATACGCAGTATTTT

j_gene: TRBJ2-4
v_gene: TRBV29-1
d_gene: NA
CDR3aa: CSVVEESIQYF
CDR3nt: TGCAGCGTTGTTGAGGAGAGCATTCAGTACTTC

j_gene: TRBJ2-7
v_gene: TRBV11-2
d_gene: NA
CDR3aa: CASSLEGLNEQYF
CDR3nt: TGTGCCAGCAGCTTAGAGGGGCTGAACGAGCAGTACTTC

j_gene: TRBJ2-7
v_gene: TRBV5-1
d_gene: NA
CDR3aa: CASSLDGRGYEQYF
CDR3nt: TGCGCCAGCAGCTTGGACGGGAGAGGGTATGAGCAGTACTTC

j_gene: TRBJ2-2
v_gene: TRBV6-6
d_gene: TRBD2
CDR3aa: CASSGTGGNTGELFF
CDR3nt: TGTGCCAGCTCTGGGACGGGAGGGAACACCGGGGAGCTGTTTTTT

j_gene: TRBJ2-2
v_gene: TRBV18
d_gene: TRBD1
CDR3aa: CASSPGTGSGTGELFF
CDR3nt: TGTGCCAGCTCACCGGGGACAGGGAGTGGCACCGGGGAGCTGTTTTTT

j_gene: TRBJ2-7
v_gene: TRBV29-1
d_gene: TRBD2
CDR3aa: CSVGSGSAFYEQYF
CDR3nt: TGCAGCGTTGGGAGCGGGAGTGCCTTTTACGAGCAGTACTTC

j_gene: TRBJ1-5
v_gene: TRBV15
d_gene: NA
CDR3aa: CATSSSQGLGYQPQHF
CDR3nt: TGTGCCACCAGCAGTTCCCAGGGGCTAGGTTATCAGCCCCAGCATTTT

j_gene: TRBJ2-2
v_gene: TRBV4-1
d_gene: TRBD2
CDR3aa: CASSQGLAGVPTNTGELFF
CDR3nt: TGCGCCAGCAGCCAAGGACTAGCGGGAGTTCCCACGAACACCGGGGAGCTGTTTTTT

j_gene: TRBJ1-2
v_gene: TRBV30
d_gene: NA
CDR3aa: CAWTPSAGYGYTF
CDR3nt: TGTGCCTGGACACCCAGTGCAGGGTATGGCTACACCTTC

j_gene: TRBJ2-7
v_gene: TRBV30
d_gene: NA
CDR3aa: CAWSGGQKGYEQYF
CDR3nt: TGTGCCTGGAGTGGCGGACAGAAGGGCTACGAGCAGTACTTC

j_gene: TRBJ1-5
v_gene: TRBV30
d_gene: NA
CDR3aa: CAWSARGEGNQPQHF
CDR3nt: TGTGCCTGGAGTGCCCGGGGGGAAGGCAATCAGCCCCAGCATTTT

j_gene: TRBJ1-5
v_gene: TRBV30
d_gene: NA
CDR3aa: CAWSGETGRSNQPQHF
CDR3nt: TGTGCCTGGAGTGGTGAGACAGGTCGGAGCAATCAGCCCCAGCATTTT

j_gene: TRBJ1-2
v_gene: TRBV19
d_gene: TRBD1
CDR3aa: CASKGDRAYGYTF
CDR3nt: TGTGCCAGTAAGGGGGACAGGGCCTATGGCTACACCTTC

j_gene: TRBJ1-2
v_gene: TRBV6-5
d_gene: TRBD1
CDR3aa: CASSYRTGGNGYTF
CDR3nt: TGTGCCAGCAGTTACAGGACAGGGGGTAATGGCTACACCTTC

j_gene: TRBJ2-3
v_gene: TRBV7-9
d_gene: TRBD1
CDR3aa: CASSPGTGMPDTQYF
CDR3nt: TGTGCCAGCAGCCCGGGGACAGGGATGCCAGATACGCAGTATTTT

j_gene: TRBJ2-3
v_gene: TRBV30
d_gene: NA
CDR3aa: CAWSVQVVTDTQYF
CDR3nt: TGTGCCTGGAGTGTACAAGTGGTGACAGATACGCAGTATTTT

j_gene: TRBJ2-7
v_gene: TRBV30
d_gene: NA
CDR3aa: CAWDRESTPYEQYF
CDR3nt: TGTGCCTGGGACCGGGAATCTACCCCCTACGAGCAGTACTTC

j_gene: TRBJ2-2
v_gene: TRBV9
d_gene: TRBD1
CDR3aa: CASRRTGEVTGELFF
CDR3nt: TGTGCCAGCAGGAGGACAGGGGAGGTCACCGGGGAGCTGTTTTTT

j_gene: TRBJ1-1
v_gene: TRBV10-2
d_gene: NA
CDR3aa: CASSAVNTEAFF
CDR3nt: TGCGCCAGCAGTGCCGTGAACACTGAAGCTTTCTTT

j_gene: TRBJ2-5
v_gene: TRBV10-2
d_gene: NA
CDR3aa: CASRGLRGLQQETQYF
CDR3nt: TGCGCCAGCAGGGGACTCCGTGGACTACAACAAGAGACCCAGTACTTC

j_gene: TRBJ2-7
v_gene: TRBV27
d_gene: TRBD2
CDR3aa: CASRPSGREVGEQYF
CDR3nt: TGTGCCAGCAGGCCTAGCGGGAGGGAAGTCGGAGAGCAGTACTTC

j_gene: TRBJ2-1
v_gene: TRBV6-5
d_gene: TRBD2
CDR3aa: CASSYSSGSGNEQFF
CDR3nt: TGTGCCAGCAGTTACTCGAGCGGGAGCGGTAATGAGCAGTTCTTC

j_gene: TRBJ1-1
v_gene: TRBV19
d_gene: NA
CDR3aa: CASRTGNTEAFF
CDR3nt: TGTGCCAGTAGAACAGGGAACACTGAAGCTTTCTTT